These T cell receptor beta chains were read from a single sample in a study of cytomegalovirus exposure and HLA in healthy donors. Profiled with immunoSEQ multiplex PCR; TCRdb holds only in-frame clones, not every one. The sample holds under 200,000 clones, about 80% seen once. Sequencing was performed on PBMCs. The receptors shown here come from a woman aged 25 to 45 in good health and CMV-seropositive. Each CDR3 is given with its conserved first and last residue.

cdr3_aa: CASSLDNRGEQYF; j_call: TRBJ2-7; v_call: TRBV7-9
cdr3_aa: CAWSSGTGYQPQHF; j_call: TRBJ1-5; v_call: TRBV30
cdr3_aa: CASSTRDSRSVEKLFF; j_call: TRBJ1-4; v_call: TRBV19
cdr3_aa: CASSFRGVGVEQYF; j_call: TRBJ2-7; v_call: TRBV28
cdr3_aa: CASSLLRGGYTF; j_call: TRBJ1-2; v_call: TRBV28
cdr3_aa: CATAKGVRGDGGEKLFF; j_call: TRBJ1-4; v_call: TRBV2
cdr3_aa: CATSADTLALTYYEQYF; j_call: TRBJ2-7; v_call: TRBV15
cdr3_aa: CASNGNVRAQYF; j_call: TRBJ2-3; v_call: TRBV28
cdr3_aa: CSAWGQEEQFF; j_call: TRBJ2-1; v_call: TRBV20-1
cdr3_aa: CASSARTGRVVAQHF; j_call: TRBJ1-5; v_call: TRBV6-1
cdr3_aa: CASLRLGTGLSYEQYF; j_call: TRBJ2-7; v_call: TRBV7-9
cdr3_aa: CASSERGPPAYEQYF; j_call: TRBJ2-7; v_call: TRBV2
cdr3_aa: CASSLPLRERNTEAFF; j_call: TRBJ1-1; v_call: TRBV28
cdr3_aa: CASSVAGGRTEAFF; j_call: TRBJ1-1; v_call: TRBV9
cdr3_aa: CASSLREKYEQYF; j_call: TRBJ2-7; v_call: TRBV7-2
cdr3_aa: CASSLTTYNEQFF; j_call: TRBJ2-1; v_call: TRBV7-3
cdr3_aa: CASSKTGVTGYTF; j_call: TRBJ1-2; v_call: TRBV21-1
cdr3_aa: CASSRRGGQNNEQFF; j_call: TRBJ2-1; v_call: TRBV5-4
cdr3_aa: CASSRTQGLSGANVLTF; j_call: TRBJ2-6; v_call: TRBV25-1
cdr3_aa: CASSRATNEKLFF; j_call: TRBJ1-4; v_call: TRBV19
cdr3_aa: CASSPSGRAVNEQFF; j_call: TRBJ2-1; v_call: TRBV28
cdr3_aa: CASSLTATFQNTEAFF; j_call: TRBJ1-1; v_call: TRBV7-3
cdr3_aa: CASSLSGTGVEKLFF; j_call: TRBJ1-4; v_call: TRBV27
cdr3_aa: CASSPHADYSYNEQFF; j_call: TRBJ2-1; v_call: TRBV9
cdr3_aa: CAWSFGASGGPTYEQYF; j_call: TRBJ2-7; v_call: TRBV30
cdr3_aa: CASSPPPDRADTGELFF; j_call: TRBJ2-2; v_call: TRBV19
cdr3_aa: CASVAGGGTDTQYF; j_call: TRBJ2-3; v_call: TRBV2
cdr3_aa: CASNLIPRGNTEAFF; j_call: TRBJ1-1; v_call: TRBV6-6
cdr3_aa: CASVSLAKNIQYF; j_call: TRBJ2-4; v_call: TRBV11-2
cdr3_aa: CSSSTNRGQANEKLFF; j_call: TRBJ1-4; v_call: TRBV7-9
cdr3_aa: CASSLETSRSYEQYF; j_call: TRBJ2-7; v_call: TRBV5-1
cdr3_aa: CASSISPGGGDEKLFF; j_call: TRBJ1-4; v_call: TRBV9
cdr3_aa: CASSQDVRGRGEKLFF; j_call: TRBJ1-4; v_call: TRBV4-2
cdr3_aa: CAIRGQGYGYTF; j_call: TRBJ1-2; v_call: TRBV10-3
cdr3_aa: CASSLERVLNNSPLHF; j_call: TRBJ1-6; v_call: TRBV7-2
cdr3_aa: CAIKRVGNQPQHF; j_call: TRBJ1-5; v_call: TRBV25-1
cdr3_aa: CASSLGEGTNEKLFF; j_call: TRBJ1-4; v_call: TRBV28
cdr3_aa: CASSKGDSYTGELFF; j_call: TRBJ2-2; v_call: TRBV5-1
cdr3_aa: CASSRLAGGRSYEQYF; j_call: TRBJ2-7; v_call: TRBV13
cdr3_aa: CASSSWDRGAQYF; j_call: TRBJ2-5; v_call: TRBV28
cdr3_aa: CASSPGTSGRDEQFF; j_call: TRBJ2-1; v_call: TRBV18
cdr3_aa: CASSLGIRGGETQYF; j_call: TRBJ2-5; v_call: TRBV13
cdr3_aa: CSVETGLFQGAMNTEAFF; j_call: TRBJ1-1; v_call: TRBV29-1
cdr3_aa: CASSHSLFVFNNEQFF; j_call: TRBJ2-1; v_call: TRBV14
cdr3_aa: CASSPSRESPGETQYF; j_call: TRBJ2-5; v_call: TRBV18
cdr3_aa: CASSLGLGELFF; j_call: TRBJ2-2; v_call: TRBV28
cdr3_aa: CASSDNFWGTGPNTEAFF; j_call: TRBJ1-1; v_call: TRBV9
cdr3_aa: CASRLGMEMVFYEQFF; j_call: TRBJ2-1; v_call: TRBV12-2
cdr3_aa: CASSTRVEETQYF; j_call: TRBJ2-5; v_call: TRBV9
cdr3_aa: CASSLGTGGGKTQYF; j_call: TRBJ2-5; v_call: TRBV5-4
cdr3_aa: CASSLDRGGYNEQFF; j_call: TRBJ2-1; v_call: TRBV7-3
cdr3_aa: CASSLDRTYEQYF; j_call: TRBJ2-7; v_call: TRBV2
cdr3_aa: CASSPNRSLWIRDQPQHF; j_call: TRBJ1-5; v_call: TRBV28
cdr3_aa: CASSATSGGANEQFF; j_call: TRBJ2-1; v_call: TRBV2
cdr3_aa: CASSALSGNFNEQFF; j_call: TRBJ2-1; v_call: TRBV4-1